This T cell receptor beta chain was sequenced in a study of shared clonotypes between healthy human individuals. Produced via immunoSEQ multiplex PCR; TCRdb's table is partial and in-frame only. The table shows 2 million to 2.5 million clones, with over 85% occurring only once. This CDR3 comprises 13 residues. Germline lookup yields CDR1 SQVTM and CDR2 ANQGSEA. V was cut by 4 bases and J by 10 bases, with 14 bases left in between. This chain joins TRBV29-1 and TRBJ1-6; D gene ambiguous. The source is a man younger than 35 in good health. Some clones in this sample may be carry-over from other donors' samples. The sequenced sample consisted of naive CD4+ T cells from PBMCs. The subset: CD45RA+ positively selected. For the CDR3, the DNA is TGCAGCGTTGGCTCGGCCGTAGGGTCACCCCTCCACTTT. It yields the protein CSVGSAVGSPLHF. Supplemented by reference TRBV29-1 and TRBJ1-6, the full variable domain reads SAVISQKPSRDICQRGTSLTIQCQVDSQVTMMFWYRQQPGQSLTLIATANQGSEATYESGFVIDKFPISRPNLTFSTLTVSNMSPEDSSIYLCSVGSAVGSPLHFGNGTRLTVT.